These 31 T cell receptor beta chains share one sample of origin, sequenced in a study of T cell changes during pregnancy in multiple sclerosis. Sequenced by immunoSEQ multiplex PCR; TCRdb stores in-frame clones only, minus some. This sample has 93,000 or so clones, with approximately 90% found just once. The sequenced sample was peripheral blood, obtained after pregnancy. The receptors originated from a female donor with multiple sclerosis, enrolled in a pregnancy study.

The J gene is TRBJ2-7, the V gene TRBV18, with 7 bases matching TRBD1. V was pared by 4 bases and J by 1 base, with 10 bases of the junction left unmatched. This CDR3 contains 16 residues. CDR1 KGHSH and CDR2 LQKENI come from the germline V gene. The CDR3 reads CASSQPGTVISYEQYF. CDR3 nucleotides: TGTGCCAGCTCACAACCCGGGACAGTTATATCCTACGAGCAGTACTTC.

CDR3 sequence (DNA): TGTGCCACCTCCGGGACAGGGCCCTCCTACGAGCAGTACTTC. Encoded protein: CATSGTGPSYEQYF. V is TRBV15 and J is TRBJ2-7; 9 nucleotides align to TRBD1. This CDR3 has 14 amino acids. CDR1 and CDR2 from the germline V gene are LNHNV and YYDKDF (reference sequence). Germline trimming cut 8 bases from V and 0 bases from J; bases unmatched to any gene: 5.

This clone showed up just a few times. This rearrangement joins TRBV19 to TRBJ1-1; 7 positions match TRBD1. The germline gives CDR1 LNHDA, CDR2 SQIVND (reference sequence). The CDR3 is made up of 16 amino acids. The trim removed 5 bases at V and 1 base at J, leaving 10 bases unmatched. CDR3 bases: TGTGCCAGTAGTCGCCACCAGACAGGGAAGAACACTGAAGCTTTCTTT. Protein product: CASSRHQTGKNTEAFF.

The rearrangement links TRBV21-1 to TRBJ1-2; the D call of TRBD1 is as the table states it, not checked on the DNA. TRBV21-1 is listed as a pseudogene. This CDR3 is 17 amino acids long. The CDR3 is CASSSRDRGRRVRGYTF. The CDR3 DNA reads TGTGCCAGCAGCAGCCGGGACAGGGGGCGCCGGGTTCGTGGCTACACCTTC.

This clone appeared a single time. The chain combines TRBV7-2 with TRBJ2-7; 12 bases align to TRBD2. The germline V gene encodes CDR1 SGHTA and CDR2 FQGNSA. With 4 bases clipped from V and 3 bases from J, the junction kept 4 bases outside the gene matches. This CDR3 is built from 15 residues. The CDR3 DNA follows: TGTGCCAGCAGCTACACTAGCGGGGGGTTCTACGAGCAGTACTTC. It translates to CASSYTSGGFYEQYF.

The rearrangement joins TRBV28 to TRBJ2-1; possibly TRBD1 for D (5 bases). The CDR3 consists of 16 residues. The germline CDR1 and CDR2 sequences are MDHEN and SYDVKM. The ends were cut back, 5 bases at V and 4 bases at J, with 18 bases in the middle. Here the CDR3 reads CASSSRQFRIYNEQFF. The CDR3 coding sequence is TGTGCCAGCAGTAGTAGACAGTTCAGGATTTACAATGAGCAGTTCTTC.

This clone came up once. This is likely a read error, given that the CDR3 carries no conserved phenylalanine or tryptophan at its end. The limits of the CDR3 on the DNA are not certain, so only TCRdb's listed CDR3 is given. The chain links TRBV19 to TRBJ1-4. Germline-derived CDR1 and CDR2 are LNHDA and SQIVND (reference sequence). The CDR3 has 11 amino acids, counting both end residues. This CDR3 is CASSSRDPSGV.

The chain combines TRBV29-1 with TRBJ1-6; 12 positions match TRBD1. The V and J ends lost 6 bases and 7 bases, in that order; junction bases with no gene match: 1. The CDR3 sequence is 13 residues long. The germline CDR1 and CDR2 sequences are SQVTM and ANQGSEA. The CDR3 DNA sequence: TGCAGCGTGGGGACAGGGGGCAATTCACCCCTCCACTTT. Its protein product is CSVGTGGNSPLHF.

This sequence joins TRBV2 and TRBJ1-5; tentatively, D is TRBD1 (5 bases). Trimming removed 3 bases from V and 3 bases from J, with 15 bases in between. Germline V gene lookup returns CDR1 SNHLY and CDR2 FYNNEI. This CDR3 is 16 amino acids long. The CDR3 sequence is CASSDVGGANNQPQHF. The DNA for the CDR3 is TGTGCCAGCAGTGACGTAGGAGGGGCAAACAATCAGCCCCAGCATTTT.

The chain has TRBV11-2 and TRBJ2-1, with TRBD2 as a possible D gene (5 bases). CDR3 length: 14 amino acids. Germline assignment: CDR1 SGHAT and CDR2 FQNNGV. V was cut by 3 bases and J by 5 bases, with 11 bases left in between. CDR3 bases: TGTGCCAGCAGCTTGCTTGGACTGCACAATGAGCAGTTCTTC. This codes for CASSLLGLHNEQFF.

This chain joins TRBV30 and TRBJ1-1; maybe TRBD1 (5 bases). The CDR3 is 12 amino acids. The germline V gene has CDR1 GTSNPN and CDR2 SVGIG (reference sequence). With 3 bases removed from V and 5 bases from J, the gap between germline ends came to 10 bases. The CDR3 here is CAWRRGWTEAFF. The DNA of the CDR3 is TGTGCCTGGAGGCGGGGGTGGACTGAAGCTTTCTTT.

This chain joins TRBV5-5 and TRBJ1-5; TRBD1 matches at 8 bases. After removal of 4 bases from V and 3 bases from J, the junction contained 9 bases not matched to a gene. From germline, CDR1 is SGHKS and CDR2 YYEKEE (reference sequence). This CDR3 comprises 16 residues. The CDR3 region is CASSPATGGYNQPQHF. In nucleotides, the CDR3 is TGTGCCAGCAGCCCTGCCACAGGGGGGTACAATCAGCCCCAGCATTTT.

Only one count was recorded for this clone. This chain links TRBV4-3 with TRBJ1-2; TRBD1 aligns across 8 bases. V shed 1 base, J shed 0 bases, and the junction held 7 bases outside the gene matches. There are 17 residues in the CDR3. Per the germline V gene, CDR1 is LGHNA and CDR2 is YSLEER. This CDR3 is CASSQGQGAGANYGYTF. The DNA of the CDR3 is TGCGCCAGCAGCCAAGGCCAGGGGGCCGGAGCTAACTATGGCTACACCTTC.

The CDR3 loop is CATSGSSLQFF. The CDR3 DNA is TGTGCCACCAGCGGATCTAGCTTGCAGTTCTTC. The rearrangement joins TRBV15 to TRBJ2-1; possible D gene TRBD2, 5 bases. The CDR3 length is 11 residues. V shed 5 bases and J shed 12 bases, with 11 bases lying between them. Germline CDR1 reads LNHNV; CDR2 reads YYDKDF (reference sequence).

This chain joins TRBV9 and TRBJ2-7, with D possibly TRBD2 on 6 matching bases. Germline V CDR1 and CDR2: SGDLS, YYNGEE. V shed 6 bases and J shed 0 bases, with 28 bases lying between them. The CDR3 extends over 19 amino acids. The CDR3 region is CASNESCWGDPPASYEQYF. CDR3 sequence (DNA): TGTGCCAGCAACGAAAGTTGTTGGGGGGACCCCCCAGCCTCCTACGAGCAGTACTTC.

The V call is TRBV2, the J call TRBJ1-4, with 9 bases lining up with TRBD1. The CDR3 contains 16 residues. Germline CDR1 and CDR2: SNHLY and FYNNEI. The V segment lost 4 bases and the J segment 5 bases; nucleotides outside the gene matches: 8. The CDR3: CASSGADRGVNEKLFF. The CDR3 nucleotides are TGTGCCAGCAGTGGGGCGGACAGGGGTGTAAATGAAAAACTGTTTTTT.

The genes are TRBV19 and TRBJ2-7; no definite D call. Germline CDR1 and CDR2: LNHDA and SQIVND (reference sequence). Trimming removed 0 bases from V and 4 bases from J, with 7 bases in between. This CDR3 is built from 13 residues. CDR3 amino acids: CASSIERGYEQYF. The CDR3 coding sequence is TGTGCCAGTAGTATAGAGAGAGGTTACGAGCAGTACTTC.

This chain connects TRBV4-1 to TRBJ1-5; D gene uncertain. Per germline, CDR1 MGHRA and CDR2 YSYEKL. The CDR3 length is 15 residues. The V gene lost 0 bases and the J gene lost 0 bases, with 6 bases spanning the gap. Written as DNA, the CDR3 is TGCGCCAGCAGCCAAGAACAGTATAGCAATCAGCCCCAGCATTTT. This encodes CASSQEQYSNQPQHF.

The J gene is TRBJ1-5, the V gene TRBV25-1; a weak D match, TRBD1 (6 bases). Germline CDR1 is MGHDK and CDR2 is SYGVNS. The CDR3 extends over 17 amino acids. V lost 4 bases to trimming and J lost 0 bases, with 16 bases between them. CDR3 in amino acids: CASSGGGGGYSNQPQHF. CDR3 coding DNA: TGTGCCAGCAGTGGGGGTGGGGGCGGCTATAGCAATCAGCCCCAGCATTTT.

The V and J genes are TRBV7-9 and TRBJ1-3; maybe TRBD1 (6 bases). This CDR3 spans 16 amino acids. Trimming took 1 base from V and 3 from J, leaving 13 bases between them. Germline V CDR1 and CDR2: SEHNR, FQNEAQ (reference sequence). This chain's CDR3 is CASSLGRGEGGNTIYF. Written as DNA, the CDR3 is TGTGCCAGCAGCTTAGGCAGGGGTGAGGGTGGAAACACCATATATTTT. Filled out from reference TRBV7-9 and TRBJ1-3, the complete variable domain reads DTGVSQNPRHKITKRGQNVTFRCDPISEHNRLYWYRQTLGQGPEFLTYFQNEAQLEKSRLLSDRFSAERPKGSFSTLEIQRTEQGDSAMYLCASSLGRGEGGNTIYFGEGSWLTVV.

The chain carries TRBV6-7 and TRBJ1-4, with a possible D match to TRBD1 (5 bases). TRBV6-7 is an ORF, and what it does is uncertain. Trimming removed 7 bases from V and 5 bases from J, with 17 bases in between. This CDR3 has 15 residues. For the CDR3, the DNA is TGTGCCAGCACCCCGGGGGGAGGGCCAAATGAAAAACTGTTTTTT. Translating it yields CASTPGGGPNEKLFF.

V gene TRBV5-4 combines with J gene TRBJ1-1, with D possibly TRBD1 on 5 matching bases. V shed 0 bases and J shed 5 bases, with 14 bases lying between them. CDR1 is SGHNT, CDR2 YYREEE, per germline (reference sequence). CDR3 length: 15 amino acids. In nucleotides, the CDR3 is TGTGCCAGCAGCTTGGAGGCAGGGATAGGGACTGAAGCTTTCTTT. This encodes CASSLEAGIGTEAFF. Together with reference TRBV5-4 and TRBJ1-1, the CDR3 gives the full variable domain: ETGVTQSPTHLIKTRGQQVTLRCSSQSGHNTVSWYQQALGQGPQFIFQYYREEENGRGNFPPRFSGLQFPNYSSELNVNALELDDSALYLCASSLEAGIGTEAFFGQGTRLTVV.

Comment on this clone: Other DNA variants within this sample encode the same CDR3. The V call is TRBV7-9, the J call TRBJ2-7, with D maybe TRBD1 (6 bases). V lost 4 bases, J lost 0 bases, and 10 bases lay in between. The CDR3 consists of 14 residues. The germline gives CDR1 SEHNR, CDR2 FQNEAQ (reference sequence). The CDR3 nucleotides read TGTGCCAGCAGCTCTGGACAGTCCTCCTACGAGCAGTACTTC. Translation gives CASSSGQSSYEQYF.

This clone turned up a few times. This chain links TRBV10-2 with TRBJ2-7; 7 nucleotides line up with TRBD1. V was pared by 5 bases and J by 6 bases, with 7 bases of the junction left unmatched. CDR1 and CDR2 (germline): WSHSY, SAAADI. The CDR3 length is 13 residues. CDR3 coding DNA: TGCGCCAGCAGTCTTAGACAGGGAAGCGAGCAGTACTTC. Amino acids: CASSLRQGSEQYF.

The CDR3 is CAWGGGRLTDTQYF. In DNA form, the CDR3 reads TGTGCCTGGGGGGGAGGCCGGCTCACAGATACGCAGTATTTT. The rearrangement links TRBV30 to TRBJ2-3; TRBD2 is a possible D gene (6 bases). The germline V and J ends were trimmed by 5 bases and 2 bases, with 14 bases remaining between them. Germline V gene data show CDR1 as GTSNPN and CDR2 as SVGIG (reference sequence). The CDR3 is 14 residues long.

The chain combines TRBV6-6 with TRBJ2-1, with 7 nucleotides matching TRBD2. Germline CDR1 is MNHNY and CDR2 is SVGAGI (reference sequence). The CDR3 has 15 residues. The V and J ends lost 7 bases and 7 bases, in that order; junction bases with no gene match: 13. As DNA, the CDR3 is TGTGCCAGCACCCCCTTGGGCGCGCGGGGGAATGAGCAGTTCTTC. Its translation: CASTPLGARGNEQFF.

With regard to this clone: Other DNA sequences within the sample encode an identical CDR3. V gene TRBV25-1 combines with J gene TRBJ2-7; 7 nucleotides align to TRBD1. The CDR3 loop spans 15 amino acids. Germline V gene lookup returns CDR1 MGHDK and CDR2 SYGVNS. Trimming at V came to 4 bases and at J to 8 bases, leaving 14 bases not matched to a gene. In nucleotides, the CDR3 is TGTGCCAGCAGTGTAACCGGGACAGTAGCTACGAAGCAGTACTTC. This codes for CASSVTGTVATKQYF.

The V and J genes are TRBV5-1 and TRBJ1-4, with D uncertain. The CDR3 loop spans 14 amino acids. Germline CDR1 is SGHRS and CDR2 is YFSETQ. V lost 1 base, J lost 3 bases, and 7 bases lay in between. The CDR3 here is CASSLYSPNEKLFF. In nucleotides, the CDR3 is TGCGCCAGCAGCTTGTACAGTCCTAATGAAAAACTGTTTTTT.

The J gene is TRBJ1-2, the V gene TRBV6-1; 9 positions agree with TRBD1. J gave up 7 bases and V 6 bases, and 6 bases lay outside the gene matches. From germline, CDR1 is MNHNS and CDR2 SASEGT. CDR3 length equals 13 residues. CDR3 sequence reads: CASRRDRDFGYTF. In DNA form, the CDR3 reads TGTGCCAGCAGAAGGGACAGGGATTTTGGCTACACCTTC.

The chain has TRBV29-1 and TRBJ2-1; 11 bases match TRBD2. After removal of 0 bases from V and 8 bases from J, the junction contained 6 bases not matched to a gene. The CDR3 contains 15 residues. Looked up from germline, CDR1 is SQVTM and CDR2 is ANQGSEA. This chain's CDR3 is CSVEDLTSGSHEQFF. Here the CDR3 DNA reads TGCAGCGTTGAAGATCTCACTAGCGGGAGCCATGAGCAGTTCTTC.

The gene calls are TRBV29-1 and TRBJ2-5; 9 bases line up with TRBD1. Germline assignment: CDR1 SQVTM and CDR2 ANQGSEA. This CDR3 has 16 amino acids. V trimming: 8 bases; J trimming: 4 bases; junction bases outside the gene matches: 17. The CDR3 DNA follows: TGCAGCTCCTCTCCCACAGGGGGCCAAGGGGGAGAGACCCAGTACTTC. This translates into CSSSPTGGQGGETQYF.